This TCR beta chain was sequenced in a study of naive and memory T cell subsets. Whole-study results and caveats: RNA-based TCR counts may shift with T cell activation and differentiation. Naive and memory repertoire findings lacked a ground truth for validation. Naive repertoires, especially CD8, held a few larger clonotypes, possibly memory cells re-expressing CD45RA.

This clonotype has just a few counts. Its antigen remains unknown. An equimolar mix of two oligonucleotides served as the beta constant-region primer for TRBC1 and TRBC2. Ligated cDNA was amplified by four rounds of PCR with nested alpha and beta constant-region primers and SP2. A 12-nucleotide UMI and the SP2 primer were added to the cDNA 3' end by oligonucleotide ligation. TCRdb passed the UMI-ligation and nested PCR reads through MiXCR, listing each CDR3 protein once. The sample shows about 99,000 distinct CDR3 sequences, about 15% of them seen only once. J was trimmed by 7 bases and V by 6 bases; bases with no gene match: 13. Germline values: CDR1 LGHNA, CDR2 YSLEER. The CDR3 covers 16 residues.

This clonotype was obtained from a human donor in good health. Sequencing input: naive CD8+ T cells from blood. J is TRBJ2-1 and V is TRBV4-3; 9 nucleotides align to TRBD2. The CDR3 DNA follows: TGCGCCAGCAGAAAAGGGGCGGGAGGGCCAGAAAATGAGCAGTTCTTC. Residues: CASRKGAGGPENEQFF.